This TCR beta chain was observed in a study of beta chain features in type 1 diabetes. Study in general: Cell yields, gender and age were comparable in patients and healthy donors. Findings and caveats of the study: TCRB CDR3s from Type 1 diabetes patients were moderately but significantly shorter in all four CD4+ subsets.

Comment on this clone: Antigen: not known.

Investigators reverse transcribed all isolated RNA, so they sequenced expressed TCRB transcripts. Repertoires were generated with immunoSEQ multiplex PCR, while TCRdb's copy carries only in-frame clones and drops some. Here the sample spans a few hundred thousand clones, 8% to 10% being singletons. CDR1 is SGHTA, CDR2 FQGTGA, per germline. The CDR3 length is 14 residues. With V trimmed by 6 bases and J by 4 bases, 8 bases remained unmatched. Sequencing used central memory CD4+ T cells from blood. The chain uses TRBV7-3 and TRBJ1-1; 7 nucleotides align to TRBD1. The TCR comes from a man younger than 45 with type 1 diabetes. Here the CDR3 reads CASSQTGVTTEAFF. In nucleotides, the CDR3 is TGTGCCAGCAGTCAAACAGGGGTTACCACTGAAGCTTTCTTT.